The rows below give T cell receptor beta chains drawn from one sample of a study of shared clonotypes between healthy human individuals. Generated by immunoSEQ multiplex PCR, the TCRdb table keeps only in-frame clones and is missing some. The table records about 2.1 million clones, roughly 95% of them present only once. Sequenced material: naive CD8+ T cells from PBMCs. All receptors come from a man younger than 35 in good health. Some clones in this sample may be carry-over from other donors' samples. Each CDR3 is given with its conserved first and last residue. A D gene is named only where the DNA matches it firmly. Clone size is stated in some rows and not others, as once, few, many or a class when expanded.

clone_size	v_call	j_call	cdr3_length	d_call	cdr3_nt	cdr3_aa
NA	TRBV19	TRBJ1-1	15	TRBD1	TGTGCCAGTAGTCCCCGGACAGGGGGGGATCCTGAAGCTTTCTTT	CASSPRTGGDPEAFF
NA	TRBV5-3	TRBJ2-1	15	NA	TGTGCCAGAAGCTTGGCCTTGAGTACTGACAATGAGCAGTTCTTC	CARSLALSTDNEQFF
few	TRBV5-1	TRBJ1-1	13	NA	TGCGCCAGCAGCTCCCCCAGAAGGACTGAAGCTTTCTTT	CASSSPRRTEAFF
NA	TRBV9	TRBJ2-1	15	TRBD2	TGTGCCAGCAGCGTAGGCGGGAGTGGCTACAATGAGCAGTTCTTC	CASSVGGSGYNEQFF
NA	TRBV6-6	TRBJ2-7	12	NA	TGTGCCAGCTCGTGGGGGATCTACGAGCAGTACTTC	CASSWGIYEQYF
few	TRBV5-4	TRBJ2-1	15	TRBD2	TGTGCCAGCAGCTTGGGGACTAGCGGGTACAATGAGCAGTTCTTC	CASSLGTSGYNEQFF
once	TRBV28	TRBJ2-3	15	TRBD2	TGTGCCAGCAGCCTTCGGACTAGCGGGCAGGATACGCAGTATTTT	CASSLRTSGQDTQYF
NA	TRBV25-1	TRBJ1-4	14	TRBD1	TGTGCCAGCAGTGTCGGACAGGGAGAGGAAAAACTGTTTTTT	CASSVGQGEEKLFF
NA	TRBV4-1	TRBJ2-1	16	NA	TGCGCCAGCAGCCTACAACCGGGCCCGCGGAACAATGAGCAGTTCTTC	CASSLQPGPRNNEQFF
NA	TRBV7-9	TRBJ1-4	15	TRBD1	TGTGCCAGCAGCGCTCGGGACAGGGGGTACGGAAAACTGTTTTTT	CASSARDRGYGKLFF
NA	TRBV6-1	TRBJ2-1	14	TRBD2	TGTGCCAGCAGTGAGACTAGCTTACGGAATGAGCAGTTCTTC	CASSETSLRNEQFF
NA	TRBV30	TRBJ2-7	14	TRBD1	TGTGCCTGGAGCTCCGGGACAGGGTATTACGAGCAGTACTTC	CAWSSGTGYYEQYF
NA	TRBV27	TRBJ2-1	15	NA	TGTGCCAGCAGTTTTAACCCCGTTGCCTACAATGAGCAGTTCTTC	CASSFNPVAYNEQFF
NA	TRBV2	TRBJ2-2	15	NA	TGTGCCAGCAGCCCACACCCGAGTAACACCGGGGAGCTGTTTTTT	CASSPHPSNTGELFF
NA	TRBV27	TRBJ2-1	16	TRBD2	TGTGCCAGCAGTTTATCGGTCGGGGGACTAATGTATGAGCAGTTCTTC	CASSLSVGGLMYEQFF
NA	TRBV6-1	TRBJ2-7	17	TRBD2	TGTGCCAGCAGTGAAATAAGACTAGCGGGAGGGCAGGACGAGCAGTACTTC	CASSEIRLAGGQDEQYF
NA	TRBV10-3	TRBJ2-1	16	TRBD2	TGTGCCATCAGGATGACTAGCGGGGGGTCCTACAATGAGCAGTTCTTC	CAIRMTSGGSYNEQFF
NA	TRBV9	TRBJ2-5	13	NA	TGTGCCAGCAGCGTTTGGCTGGGGGAGACCCAGTACTTC	CASSVWLGETQYF
NA	TRBV5-8	TRBJ1-2	18	TRBD1	TGTGCCAGCAGCTCTTCGGACAGGGGGCTCCGTTATAACTATGGCTACACCTTC	CASSSSDRGLRYNYGYTF
NA	TRBV4-3	TRBJ2-2	14	NA	TGCGCCAGCAGCCAAGGGTACACCACCGGGGAGCTGTTTTTT	CASSQGYTTGELFF
NA	TRBV11-2	TRBJ2-7	14	NA	TGTGCCAGCAGCTTATATGACGGAACCTACGAGCAGTACTTC	CASSLYDGTYEQYF
NA	TRBV9	TRBJ2-7	13	NA	TGTGCCAGCAGCGCCCCACCTCATCGGGAGCAGTACTTC	CASSAPPHREQYF
NA	TRBV27	TRBJ2-7	13	NA	TGTGCCAGCAGTTCGTTCCCTACCTACGAGCAGTACTTC	CASSSFPTYEQYF
NA	TRBV28	TRBJ2-1	19	TRBD1	TGTGCCAGCAGTTTATCGGCGGGATCGCGGGACAGGGGAGGTAGTGAGCAGTTCTTC	CASSLSAGSRDRGGSEQFF
NA	TRBV15	TRBJ1-2	15	NA	TGTGCCACCAGCAGAGGGAATGGTGGGGGAAATGGCTACACCTTC	CATSRGNGGGNGYTF
NA	TRBV29-1	TRBJ2-7	14	NA	TGCAGCGTTGAAGACCCAACAGGGCGCTACGAGCAGTACTTC	CSVEDPTGRYEQYF
NA	TRBV29-1	TRBJ2-2	13	TRBD1	TGCAGCGTCCTCGGACAGGGGGCCGGGGAGCTGTTTTTT	CSVLGQGAGELFF
NA	TRBV4-1	TRBJ2-7	15	NA	TGCGCCAGCCAAGCCTCCCCGGGGGATATCCTCGAGCAGTACTTC	CASQASPGDILEQYF
NA	TRBV29-1	TRBJ1-2	10	NA	TGCAGCGTGGATCGGTATGGCTACACCTTC	CSVDRYGYTF
NA	TRBV27	TRBJ1-5	16	TRBD1	TGTGCCAGCAGTAACATCGGACAGGGGGCGTATCAGCCCCAGCATTTT	CASSNIGQGAYQPQHF
NA	TRBV2	TRBJ1-3	15	TRBD1	TGTGCCAGCAGTGGACAGGGTGAGGCTGGAAACACCATATATTTT	CASSGQGEAGNTIYF
NA	TRBV7-6	TRBJ2-1	15	NA	TGTGCCAGCAGCTTAACGTACCGCTCCTACAATGAGCAGTTCTTC	CASSLTYRSYNEQFF
NA	TRBV5-5	TRBJ1-3	15	TRBD1	TGTGCCAGCAGCTCGCGGGGACAGGGACTTAACACCATATATTTT	CASSSRGQGLNTIYF
NA	TRBV7-6	TRBJ2-3	19	NA	TGTGCCAGCAGCCCTAGGGACAGCCCTTGGCGGGGGAGAGGGGATACGCAGTATTTT	CASSPRDSPWRGRGDTQYF
NA	TRBV29-1	TRBJ1-2	14	TRBD1	TGCAGCGTTTTCTTCTCCGGGACAGGGGTAGGCTACACCTTC	CSVFFSGTGVGYTF
once	TRBV9	TRBJ2-1	16	TRBD2	TGTGCCAGCAGCGTAGGGAGCGGGAGGGCCGGCAATGAGCAGTTCTTC	CASSVGSGRAGNEQFF
NA	TRBV12-1	TRBJ1-5	21	NA	TGTGCCAGCAGCTCCAACGTGCGTATGGACAGGGGGCTGTGGGGCAATCAGCCCCAGCATTTT	CASSSNVRMDRGLWGNQPQHF
NA	TRBV9	TRBJ2-3	16	TRBD2	TGTGCCAGCAGCGTAGTCACTAGCGGGAGGTCAGATACGCAGTATTTT	CASSVVTSGRSDTQYF
NA	TRBV5-1	TRBJ2-1	15	NA	TGCGCCAGCAGCCTAGGGACCAGCTCCTACAATGAGCAGTTCTTC	CASSLGTSSYNEQFF
NA	TRBV6-5	TRBJ2-1	15	NA	TGTGCCAGCAGCCAGGGGGGGGGAGTATATAATGAGCAGTTCTTC	CASSQGGGVYNEQFF
NA	TRBV11-2	TRBJ2-3	14	NA	TGTGCCAGCAGCTCGGACCCCGGCGCAGATACGCAGTATTTT	CASSSDPGADTQYF
NA	TRBV6-6	TRBJ2-5	14	NA	TGTGCCAGCAGGGGCGTGGGATTGAAAGAGACCCAGTACTTC	CASRGVGLKETQYF
NA	TRBV27	TRBJ2-7	16	NA	TGTGCCAGCAGTTTATCGATCGCTAGCGAGTCCTACGAGCAGTACTTC	CASSLSIASESYEQYF
NA	TRBV9	TRBJ2-3	12	NA	TGTGCCAGCAGCGTAGGGGCAGATACGCAGTATTTT	CASSVGADTQYF
NA	TRBV29-1	TRBJ2-1	13	NA	TGCAGCGTTGTTCAGAAAACCTACAATGAGCAGTTCTTC	CSVVQKTYNEQFF
NA	TRBV28	TRBJ2-7	15	TRBD1	TGTGCCAGCAGTGCTACCGGGACAGCCTCCTACGAGCAGTACTTC	CASSATGTASYEQYF
once	TRBV27	TRBJ2-7	14	NA	TGTGCCAGCAGTTTATTGGCAAATGGCTACGAGCAGTACTTC	CASSLLANGYEQYF
once	TRBV29-1	TRBJ2-7	13	NA	TGCAGCGCTATTATCGGCGACTCCTACGAGCAGTACTTC	CSAIIGDSYEQYF
NA	TRBV13	TRBJ2-1	15	TRBD1	TGTGCCAGCAGCTCTCCGAGGACAGGGGTCGATGAGCAGTTCTTC	CASSSPRTGVDEQFF
NA	TRBV6-5	TRBJ2-5	14	TRBD1	TGTGCCAGCAGCCCGACAGGGCCAACGTGGACCCAGTACTTC	CASSPTGPTWTQYF
NA	TRBV15	TRBJ2-3	17	TRBD1	TGTGCCACCAGCAGAGCACTACAGGGGTCTAGCACAGATACGCAGTATTTT	CATSRALQGSSTDTQYF
NA	TRBV7-3	TRBJ2-3	12	NA	TGTGCCAGCAGCTTAATGGGCGGTACGCAGTATTTT	CASSLMGGTQYF
NA	TRBV6-6	TRBJ2-7	14	NA	TGTGCCAGCAGTTACTCAGAAGGGGGGCTCGAGCAGTACTTC	CASSYSEGGLEQYF
NA	TRBV4-1	TRBJ2-7	14	NA	TGCGCCAGCAGCCAAGAGGGTGAGGGGCGCGAGCAGTACTTC	CASSQEGEGREQYF
NA	TRBV4-2	TRBJ2-7	14	NA	TGTGCCAGCAGCCAAGAACAGGGTCCCTACGAGCAGTACTTC	CASSQEQGPYEQYF
NA	TRBV6-4	TRBJ1-5	11	NA	TGTGCCAGAGTCAGGCGGACGCCCCAGCATTTT	CARVRRTPQHF
NA	TRBV5-1	TRBJ2-2	18	TRBD2	TGCGCCAGCAGCTTGGCCAGACTAGCGGGAGGGCCATTCGGGGAGCTGTTTTTT	CASSLARLAGGPFGELFF
NA	TRBV7-9	TRBJ2-7	14	NA	TGTGCCAGCAGCTTAGGACAGGTTTTCTACGAGCAGTACTTC	CASSLGQVFYEQYF